What follows are 9 T cell receptor beta chains derived from one specimen sequenced in a study of T cells in Graves' hyperthyroidism and ophthalmopathy. Amplification of TCR beta CDR3 regions used RNA as the template. A first-round RT-PCR of the TCR CDR3 used the HTBI primer set. TCRdb used MiXCR to reprocess the multiplex PCR reads, holding one entry per CDR3 protein. The sample consists of around 56,000 distinct CDR3 sequences, less than 50% of them appearing once. Sequencing was carried out using blood. The receptors derive from a young woman with Graves' ophthalmopathy.

This clonotype was seen at least ten times. The chain employs TRBV7-2 and TRBJ2-1, with D hard to call. Germline assignment: CDR1 SGHTA and CDR2 FQGNSA. Deletions cut 2 bases from V and 2 bases from J, with 10 bases between. This CDR3 spans 15 amino acids. The CDR3 coding sequence is TGTGCCAGCAGCTTAACGTCCAGGCCCTACAATGAGCAGTTCTTC. This translates into CASSLTSRPYNEQFF.

This chain connects TRBV19 to TRBJ1-1, with D maybe TRBD1 (5 bases). V dropped 5 bases and J dropped 3 bases, with 13 bases sitting between them. The CDR3 has 14 amino acids. Germline values: CDR1 LNHDA, CDR2 SQIVND (reference sequence). CDR3 coding DNA: TGTGCCAGTAGTCCCAAGGGGCGAGACACTGAAGCTTTCTTT. Its translation: CASSPKGRDTEAFF.

A remark on this clonotype: This may be a read error, as it is one base from a much larger clone. V and J are TRBV4-1 and TRBJ2-7; 8 nucleotides agree with TRBD1. Germline CDR1 is MGHRA and CDR2 is YSYEKL. This CDR3 region has 16 residues. The CDR3 nucleotides are TGCGCCAGCAGCCAAGATTATTTGGACAGGGCCTACGAGCAGCACTTC. Its translation: CASSQDYLDRAYEQHF.

The V call is TRBV5-1, the J call TRBJ2-7, with D perhaps matching TRBD2 (6 bases). The CDR3 is 13 amino acids. Germline V lookup: CDR1 SGHRS, CDR2 YFSETQ. V lost 4 bases and J 4 bases, leaving 12 bases between the germline ends. CDR3 sequence (DNA): TGCGCCAGCAGCCAAGGGAGCGGGTACGAGCAGTACTTC. It is translated as CASSQGSGYEQYF.

A note on this clonotype: The limits of the CDR3 on the DNA are not certain, so only TCRdb's listed CDR3 is given. The chain carries TRBV11-3 and TRBJ1-6. The germline V gene has CDR1 SGHNT and CDR2 YENEEA. A total of 21 residues make up the CDR3, ends included. The CDR3 sequence is CASSFYICSAGDSSYNSPLHF.

In this sample, this clonotype turned up many times. The rearrangement links TRBV19 to TRBJ2-7, with 9 bases matching TRBD1. V lost 4 bases to trimming and J lost 4 bases; unmatched junction nucleotides: 11. Germline lookup yields CDR1 LNHDA and CDR2 SQIVND (reference sequence). This CDR3 is 16 amino acids long. This CDR3 is CASSKSRDRDSYEQYF. DNA for the CDR3: TGTGCCAGTAGTAAGTCCCGGGACAGGGACAGTTACGAGCAGTACTTC.

This clonotype appeared once. This rearrangement joins TRBV5-6 to TRBJ1-4, with D perhaps TRBD1 (5 bases). Per germline, CDR1 SGHDT and CDR2 YYEEEE. V was shortened by 1 base and J by 8 bases, with 15 bases between the two germline ends. The CDR3 contains 15 residues. The DNA for the CDR3 is TGTGCCAGCAGCTTGCTGGGGGAGGGCGTGGAAAAACTGTTTTTT. Protein product: CASSLLGEGVEKLFF.

In this sample, this clonotype turned up once. This chain links TRBV25-1 with TRBJ2-5; no clear D. The CDR3 is 14 residues long. From germline, CDR1 is MGHDK and CDR2 SYGVNS. The V gene lost 6 bases and the J gene lost 4 bases, with 15 bases spanning the gap. CDR3 nucleotide sequence: TGTGCCAGCAGCGTATTTGGCAACCCAGAGACCCAGTACTTC. This sequence encodes CASSVFGNPETQYF.

The V gene is TRBV19, the J gene TRBJ2-1, with TRBD2 matching over 8 bases. The CDR3 sequence is 16 residues long. J lost 8 bases, V lost 1 base, and 10 bases had no gene match. Germline assignment: CDR1 LNHDA and CDR2 SQIVND (reference sequence). The CDR3, as DNA: TGTGCCAGTAGTATAGCCGGCGGGGGGAGATACGATGAGCAGTTCTTC. Amino acid sequence: CASSIAGGGRYDEQFF.